One sample yielded the 26 T cell receptor beta chains listed below, sequenced in a study of blood T cells in healthy people across ages. Sample-barcoded 5' priming and a J-beta primer mix drove a second PCR of roughly 7 to 11 cycles. Via MiXCR, TCRdb re-called the 5' RACE reads, giving one row per CDR3 protein. The top ten clones hold roughly 26% of a sample with hundreds of thousands of distinct CDR3 sequences, more than 55% of them seen once. The sequenced material came from blood. These receptor sequences come from a man aged 35-49 years in good health.

V and J are TRBV5-1 and TRBJ2-4; no definite D call. The assigned J gene may be wrong: the sequence end matches TRBJ2-7 better. The CDR3 is made up of 17 amino acids. Per germline, CDR1 SGHRS and CDR2 YFSETQ. The CDR3 region has the DNA TGCGCCAGCAGACAGTTGAGTGGGGTCCTAACCCCCTACGAGCAGTACTTC. Translated: CASRQLSGVLTPYEQYF.

On this clonotype: A read error may account for a junction end that differs from germline. The V call is TRBV4-3, the J call TRBJ2-1, with 7 bases matching TRBD2. There are 15 residues in the CDR3. The germline CDR1 and CDR2 sequences are LGHNA and YSLEER. CDR3 amino acids: CASSPLGGSYNEQFF. The CDR3, as DNA: TGCGCCAGCAGCCCCCTGGGGGGGTCCTACAACGAGCAGTTCTTC.

The V and J genes are TRBV2 and TRBJ2-5; D gene uncertain. Germline V lookup: CDR1 SNHLY, CDR2 FYNNEI. The CDR3 has 13 amino acids. Trimming left V 7 bases short and J 0 bases short, with 9 bases between. This CDR3 is CASMGRYQETQYF. Written as DNA, the CDR3 is TGTGCCAGCATGGGCCGGTACCAAGAGACCCAGTACTTC.

This clonotype was counted between two and nine times. V usage is TRBV14 and J usage is TRBJ1-1, with D hard to call. The CDR3 spans 12 residues. Germline V CDR1 and CDR2: SGHDN, FVKESK. V dropped 0 bases and J dropped 12 bases, with 11 bases sitting between them. CDR3 amino acids: CASSQDFHLTFF. The CDR3 DNA follows: TGTGCCAGCAGCCAAGACTTTCACCTGACTTTCTTT.

This clonotype was picked up a small number of times. The chain couples TRBV4-2 to TRBJ2-3; D may be TRBD2 (6 bases). Germline V gene data show CDR1 as LGHNA and CDR2 as YNFKEQ. The ends were cut back, 4 bases at V and 1 base at J, with 12 bases in the middle. The CDR3 loop spans 15 amino acids. Here the CDR3 DNA reads TGTGCCAGCAGCCCCATAGGCGGGGGCACAGATACGCAGTATTTT. As protein: CASSPIGGGTDTQYF.

The genes are TRBV6-2 or TRBV6-3 and TRBJ2-7, with 7 bases lining up with TRBD1. Germline V CDR1 and CDR2: MNHEY, SVGEGT. V was clipped by 7 bases and J by 1 base; unmatched bases: 7. The CDR3 sequence is 14 residues long. The CDR3 protein is CASTRTGTSYEQYF. The DNA of the CDR3 is TGTGCCAGCACTCGGACAGGAACGTCCTACGAGCAGTACTTC.

The chain recombines TRBV11-2 with TRBJ2-7; 8 nucleotides align to TRBD2. After removal of 6 bases from V and 1 base from J, the junction contained 5 bases not matched to a gene. CDR1 SGHAT and CDR2 FQNNGV come from the germline V gene. The CDR3 sequence is 14 residues long. The CDR3 reads CASRISGESYEQYF. CDR3 in DNA: TGTGCCAGCAGAATTAGCGGGGAATCCTACGAGCAGTACTTC.

The chain carries TRBV7-9 and TRBJ2-1; D might be TRBD2 (6 bases). The germline V gene has CDR1 SEHNR and CDR2 FQNEAQ (reference sequence). The CDR3 is made up of 14 amino acids. Trimming removed 5 bases at V and 8 bases at J, with 16 bases between. The CDR3: CASSPPGWGDEQFF. Written as DNA, the CDR3 is TGTGCCAGCAGCCCTCCAGGGTGGGGGGATGAGCAGTTCTTC.

J is TRBJ2-1 and V is TRBV28, with 11 bases matching TRBD1. The length of the CDR3 is 15 residues. The germline V gene has CDR1 MDHEN and CDR2 SYDVKM. Germline trimming cut 5 bases from V and 12 bases from J; bases unmatched to any gene: 12. CDR3 sequence reads: CASSTVPGQGEWQFF. As DNA, the CDR3 is TGTGCCAGCAGTACGGTGCCGGGACAGGGGGAGTGGCAGTTCTTC.

The genes are TRBV6-6 and TRBJ2-7; maybe TRBD1 (6 bases). Trimming took off 0 bases at V and 3 bases at J, with 18 bases between the two ends. CDR3 length: 17 residues. Germline V gene data show CDR1 as MNHNY and CDR2 as SVGAGI (reference sequence). The CDR3 protein is CASSYSSPLTGRYEQYF. In DNA, the CDR3 is TGTGCCAGCAGTTACTCTTCACCACTGACAGGACGCTACGAGCAGTACTTC.

This clonotype was counted only a few times. The rearrangement uses TRBV20-1 and TRBJ2-6, with D maybe TRBD2 (6 bases). V gave up 5 bases and J gave up 2 bases, with 13 bases separating them. The CDR3 is 15 amino acids. CDR1 is DFQATT, CDR2 SNEGSKA, per germline (reference sequence). CDR3 DNA sequence: TGCAGTGCTGCCATCGGAGGGACTGGGGCCAACGTCCTGACTTTC. Amino acids: CSAAIGGTGANVLTF.

The chain employs TRBV7-2 and TRBJ1-2; 10 positions match TRBD1. With 4 bases clipped from V and 8 bases from J, the junction kept 10 bases outside the gene matches. Looked up from germline, CDR1 is SGHTA and CDR2 is FQGNSA. The CDR3 runs to 15 residues. For the CDR3, the DNA is TGTGCCAGCAGCTCCCGCGGAGGGACAGGGGACGGCTACACCTTC. This gives the protein CASSSRGGTGDGYTF.

The chain uses TRBV7-8 and TRBJ2-7, with TRBD2 matching over 12 bases. Gene TRBJ2-5 matches the end of the DNA better, so the J call may be wrong. The CDR3 has 16 residues. Germline loops: CDR1 SGHVS, CDR2 FQNEAQ. CDR3 sequence: CASSERRLAGVETQYF. The DNA of the CDR3 is TGTGCCAGCAGCGAGAGGCGACTAGCGGGGGTGGAGACCCAGTACTTC.

The chain uses TRBV7-2 and TRBJ2-7, with 11 bases aligning to TRBD2. The V gene's germline CDR1 is SGHTA and CDR2 FQGNSA. The CDR3 runs to 15 residues. With 5 bases clipped from V and 7 bases from J, the junction kept 10 bases outside the gene matches. The CDR3 DNA sequence: TGTGCCAGCAGCCCCCCGACTAGCGGGATCTTAGAGCAGTACTTC. Translation gives CASSPPTSGILEQYF. Variable domain in full (rest from reference TRBV7-2 and TRBJ2-7): GAGVSQSPSNKVTEKGKDVELRCDPISGHTALYWYRQSLGQGLEFLIYFQGNSAPDKSGLPSDRFSAERTGGSVSTLTIQRTQQEDSAVYLCASSPPTSGILEQYFGPGTRLTVT.

This chain joins TRBV5-6 and TRBJ1-6; D call uncertain. The CDR3 length is 15 residues. The ends were cut back, 3 bases at V and 8 bases at J, with 15 bases in the middle. In germline, CDR1 is SGHDT, CDR2 YYEEEE. For the CDR3, the DNA is TGTGCCAGCAGCTCTACCGGTCCTTTTTATTCACCCCTCCACTTT. It translates to CASSSTGPFYSPLHF.

The chain has TRBV28 and TRBJ2-2; D perhaps matches TRBD2 (5 bases). Between the trimmed V and J ends, which lost 6 bases and 5 bases, there was a span of 13 bases. The CDR3 extends over 14 amino acids. Germline CDR1 and CDR2: MDHEN and SYDVKM. The CDR3 here is CASRLEMNTGELFF. The CDR3 bases are TGTGCCAGCAGACTAGAAATGAATACCGGGGAGCTGTTTTTT.

The rearrangement joins TRBV12-3 or TRBV12-4 to TRBJ2-7; perhaps TRBD1 as D (6 bases). TRBJ2-5 matches the DNA end more closely, so the J call is doubtful. CDR3 length: 13 residues. CDR3 residues: CASSVYREETQYF. The CDR3 region has the DNA TGTGCCAGCAGTGTCTACAGGGAAGAGACCCAGTACTTC.

The chain uses TRBV29-1 and TRBJ1-2; TRBD1 is a possible D gene (5 bases). Germline CDR1 SQVTM, CDR2 ANQGSEA. The CDR3 runs to 13 residues. Trimming left V 7 bases short and J 6 bases short, with 18 bases between. The CDR3 loop reads CSGGRGSIDGYTF. Written as DNA, the CDR3 is TGCAGCGGGGGTCGGGGCAGTATAGATGGCTACACCTTC.

The gene calls are TRBV20-1 and TRBJ2-1, with 8 positions matching TRBD2. V trimming: 0 bases; J trimming: 8 bases; junction bases outside the gene matches: 9. CDR3 length: 15 residues. Germline V lookup: CDR1 DFQATT, CDR2 SNEGSKA (reference sequence). CDR3 amino acids: CSARDPRTSSHEQFF. The CDR3 bases are TGCAGTGCTAGAGATCCCAGGACTAGCAGCCATGAGCAGTTCTTC.

The rearrangement links TRBV20-1 to TRBJ2-1; 7 bases fit TRBD2. The CDR3 covers 15 residues. Germline V gene sequence: CDR1 DFQATT, CDR2 SNEGSKA (reference sequence). J lost 7 bases, V lost 6 bases, and 15 bases had no gene match. This CDR3 reads CSAPGELAEVNEQFF. The DNA of the CDR3 is TGCAGTGCCCCCGGGGAGCTAGCGGAGGTTAATGAGCAGTTCTTC.

V usage is TRBV2 and J usage is TRBJ2-5; D not certain. V dropped 6 bases and J dropped 7 bases, with 18 bases sitting between them. This CDR3 has 14 amino acids. Germline CDR1 reads SNHLY; CDR2 reads FYNNEI. CDR3 in amino acids: CASSGTENRRTQYF. In DNA, the CDR3 is TGTGCCAGCAGCGGAACAGAGAACAGACGGACCCAGTACTTC.

About this clonotype itself: A junction boundary mismatches the germline segment, possibly from a read error. This sequence joins TRBV27 and TRBJ2-7, with 12 bases that match TRBD2. CDR3 length: 14 residues. Germline lookup yields CDR1 MNHEY and CDR2 SMNVEV (reference sequence). DNA of the CDR3: TGTGCCAGCAGTCCGACTAGCGGGGGCTGCGAGCGGTACTTC. This translates into CASSPTSGGCERYF.

The J gene is TRBJ1-2, the V gene TRBV7-9; 8 positions agree with TRBD1. CDR1 is SEHNR and CDR2 is FQNEAQ in the germline V gene (reference sequence). This CDR3 spans 15 amino acids. The trim removed 5 bases at V and 0 bases at J, leaving 5 bases unmatched. The chain's CDR3 is CASSPRDRSNYGYTF. The DNA for the CDR3 is TGTGCCAGCAGCCCACGGGACAGGTCTAACTATGGCTACACCTTC.

V usage is TRBV7-6 and J usage is TRBJ2-5; TRBD1 agrees at 7 bases. Gene TRBJ2-4 matches the end of the DNA better, so the J call may be wrong. The CDR3 has 15 amino acids. Germline CDR1 and CDR2: SGHVS and FNYEAQ. In DNA, the CDR3 is TGTGCCAGCAGCTCAGTAGACAGGGCAGGAAACATTCAGTACTTC. Translation: CASSSVDRAGNIQYF.

The J gene is TRBJ1-6, the V gene TRBV10-3, with D tentatively TRBD1 (6 bases). V was trimmed by 6 bases and J by 6 bases, leaving 18 bases between them. Germline loops: CDR1 ENHRY, CDR2 SYGVKD. The CDR3 consists of 16 residues. In DNA form, the CDR3 reads TGTGCCATCAGCCCGGGACACGTCAACCGTAATTCACCCCTCCACTTT. This sequence encodes CAISPGHVNRNSPLHF.

This chain uses TRBV20-1 with TRBJ2-5; TRBD2 aligns across 8 bases. The CDR3 length is 15 residues. The V segment lost 2 bases and the J segment 5 bases; nucleotides outside the gene matches: 10. CDR1 and CDR2 from the germline V gene are DFQATT and SNEGSKA (reference sequence). CDR3 loop: CSARSISGGSETQYF. The CDR3 DNA reads as TGCAGTGCTAGAAGTATCAGCGGGGGATCGGAGACCCAGTACTTC.